This T cell receptor beta chain was observed in a study of siplizumab effects on memory and regulatory T cells. General study findings and limits: Roughly 80-96% of proliferating CD4+ or CD8+ clones lacked an assignable naive or memory phenotype.

Here immunoSEQ multiplex PCR was the method, and the copy in TCRdb shows in-frame clones only, minus some. Of 13,000 or so clones in the sample, almost 40% are singletons; the top ten hold around 10%. As described, mixed lymphocyte reaction cells underwent coculture at 37°C for a duration of more than five days. The sample holds many counts of this clone. What it recognizes is unknown. This CDR3 contains 14 residues. Looked up from germline, CDR1 is MNHEY and CDR2 is SMNVEV (reference sequence). The V end lost 3 bases, the J end lost 0 bases, and 8 bases lay between the germline ends. This TCR derives from a human donor in good health; the cells came from an allogeneic mixed lymphocyte reaction. Specimen: CFSE-low (dividing) CD8+ T cells sorted from an allogeneic mixed lymphocyte reaction. V gene TRBV27 combines with J gene TRBJ1-1, with D maybe TRBD1 (5 bases). The CDR3 is CASSLGGVNTEAFF. CDR3 DNA: TGTGCCAGCAGTTTGGGGGGTGTGAACACTGAAGCTTTCTTT.